These T cell receptor beta chains were read from a single sample in a study of PD-1 blockade in classical Hodgkin lymphoma. Measured with immunoSEQ multiplex PCR; TCRdb has only the in-frame clones, and not every one. Counted here are under 50,000 clones, 60% to 70% occurring once; the ten biggest clones make up over 3%. Material: peripheral blood mononuclear cells (PBMCs), obtained before the fourth cycle of nivolumab. The receptors shown here come from a human donor with classical Hodgkin lymphoma. CDR3s include the opening cysteine and the closing phenylalanine or tryptophan. A D gene is named only where the DNA matches it firmly. Size is omitted from some rows. Given values are once, few, many or a class for expanded clones.

cdr3_aa: CASSHGQGSHYGYTF; cdr3_nt: TGTGCCAGTAGCCACGGACAGGGAAGCCACTATGGCTACACCTTC; d_call: TRBD1; j_call: TRBJ1-2; v_call: TRBV19; clone_size: NA
cdr3_aa: CASSLRQNANTGELFF; cdr3_nt: TGTGCCAGCAGCCTTCGTCAGAACGCGAACACCGGGGAGCTGTTTTTT; d_call: NA; j_call: TRBJ2-2; v_call: TRBV7-2; clone_size: NA
cdr3_aa: CASSYHTGELFF; cdr3_nt: TGTGCCAGCAGTTATCACACCGGGGAGCTGTTTTTT; d_call: NA; j_call: TRBJ2-2; v_call: TRBV6-1; clone_size: NA
cdr3_aa: CASSAHDYEQYF; cdr3_nt: TGTGCCAGCAGCGCCCATGACTACGAGCAGTACTTC; d_call: NA; j_call: TRBJ2-7; v_call: TRBV9; clone_size: NA
cdr3_aa: CASSPGQVTSDTQYF; cdr3_nt: TGCGCCAGCAGCCCCGGACAGGTGACGTCAGATACGCAGTATTTT; d_call: TRBD1; j_call: TRBJ2-3; v_call: TRBV5-1; clone_size: many
cdr3_aa: CASSSSGGPQETQYF; cdr3_nt: TGTGCCAGCAGCTCCAGCGGGGGGCCCCAAGAGACCCAGTACTTC; d_call: TRBD2; j_call: TRBJ2-5; v_call: TRBV7-2; clone_size: NA
cdr3_aa: CASRGGTGHNEKLFF; cdr3_nt: TGTGCCAGCAGGGGGGGGACAGGGCATAATGAAAAACTGTTTTTT; d_call: TRBD1; j_call: TRBJ1-4; v_call: TRBV6-5; clone_size: NA
cdr3_aa: CATGSTYEQYF; cdr3_nt: TGTGCTACGGGGTCCACCTACGAGCAGTACTTC; d_call: NA; j_call: TRBJ2-7; v_call: TRBV30; clone_size: NA
cdr3_aa: CASSQGGGFIKPQHF; cdr3_nt: TGCGCCAGCAGCCAAGGGGGGGGATTTATTAAGCCCCAGCATTTT; d_call: NA; j_call: TRBJ1-5; v_call: TRBV4-1; clone_size: NA
cdr3_aa: CASSLDAARNTEAFF; cdr3_nt: TGCGCCAGCAGCTTGGATGCAGCCCGAAACACTGAAGCTTTCTTT; d_call: NA; j_call: TRBJ1-1; v_call: TRBV5-1; clone_size: many
cdr3_aa: CASSSLSGVSSYNEQFF; cdr3_nt: TGTGCCAGCAGCTCTCTGAGCGGAGTTAGCTCCTACAATGAGCAGTTCTTC; d_call: NA; j_call: TRBJ2-1; v_call: TRBV28; clone_size: few
cdr3_aa: CASSSRQALDQPQHF; cdr3_nt: TGTGCCAGCAGTTCTCGACAGGCCCTTGATCAGCCCCAGCATTTT; d_call: NA; j_call: TRBJ1-5; v_call: TRBV27; clone_size: NA
cdr3_aa: CASSVHWTLNYGYTF; cdr3_nt: TGTGCCAGCAGCGTACACTGGACACTCAACTATGGCTACACCTTC; d_call: NA; j_call: TRBJ1-2; v_call: TRBV9; clone_size: NA
cdr3_aa: CANRRQTNTEAFF; cdr3_nt: TGTGCCAACCGGAGACAGACGAACACTGAAGCTTTCTTT; d_call: NA; j_call: TRBJ1-1; v_call: TRBV6-5; clone_size: NA
cdr3_aa: CATHRVRDKNTGELFF; cdr3_nt: TGTGCCACCCACAGGGTACGGGACAAGAACACCGGGGAGCTGTTTTTT; d_call: NA; j_call: TRBJ2-2; v_call: TRBV7-7; clone_size: NA
cdr3_aa: CASSLESGGKTDTQYF; cdr3_nt: TGCGCCAGCAGCTTAGAAAGCGGGGGGAAGACAGATACGCAGTATTTT; d_call: TRBD2; j_call: TRBJ2-3; v_call: TRBV5-1; clone_size: NA
cdr3_aa: CASSFEGIQETQYF; cdr3_nt: TGTGCCAGCTCCTTCGAGGGGATTCAAGAGACCCAGTACTTC; d_call: NA; j_call: TRBJ2-5; v_call: TRBV19; clone_size: NA
cdr3_aa: CASSSPSPLRGTEAFF; cdr3_nt: TGTGCCAGCAGTTCCCCGAGCCCTTTGAGGGGCACTGAAGCTTTCTTT; d_call: NA; j_call: TRBJ1-1; v_call: TRBV28; clone_size: NA
cdr3_aa: CASSRAGSSYGYTF; cdr3_nt: TGTGCCAGCAGCAGGGCAGGGTCCTCCTATGGCTACACCTTC; d_call: NA; j_call: TRBJ1-2; v_call: TRBV25-1; clone_size: NA
cdr3_aa: CASNEGRHTDTQYF; cdr3_nt: TGTGCCAGTAATGAAGGGCGACACACAGATACGCAGTATTTT; d_call: NA; j_call: TRBJ2-3; v_call: TRBV19; clone_size: NA
cdr3_aa: CASRGPGQGAFQYF; cdr3_nt: TGTGCCAGCAGGGGACCGGGACAGGGGGCGTTCCAGTACTTC; d_call: TRBD1; j_call: TRBJ2-7; v_call: TRBV6-5; clone_size: NA
cdr3_aa: CASSPTREGQYEQYF; cdr3_nt: TGTGCCAGCTCACCTACGCGGGAGGGCCAATACGAGCAGTACTTC; d_call: TRBD2; j_call: TRBJ2-7; v_call: TRBV18; clone_size: NA
cdr3_aa: CASSWDLGGSYEQYF; cdr3_nt: TGTGCCAGCAGTTGGGACCTAGGAGGCTCCTACGAGCAGTACTTC; d_call: NA; j_call: TRBJ2-7; v_call: TRBV6-5; clone_size: NA